Given below is one TCR beta chain in context. Its cognate antigen is unknown. The protocol was immunoSEQ multiplex PCR, while the TCRdb copy is restricted to in-frame clones and leaves out a portion. The data show 90,000 to 120,000 clones, roughly 90% seen once. This entry comes from a study of T cell responses to AZD1222 COVID-19 vaccine. Regarding the study as a whole: Receipt of two AZD1222 doses was followed by a rise in Spike-specific TCR breadth and depth. Donors, mostly white British, included more females; clonal diversity was possibly underestimated.

Germline V CDR1 and CDR2: MRHNA, SNTAGT. This CDR3 spans 16 amino acids. The junction had 10 bases not matched to a gene; V was cut back by 2 bases and J by 6 bases. The TCR comes from an adult in good health. Sequences were derived from peripheral blood, sampled on day 0 of AZD1222 vaccination. This rearrangement joins TRBV6-4 to TRBJ2-1; the match to TRBD2 covers 7 bases. CDR3 residues: CASSDLGTTRANEQFF. The CDR3 DNA reads as TGTGCCAGCAGTGACCTTGGGACTACCAGAGCCAATGAGCAGTTCTTC.